These 8 T cell receptor beta chains were sequenced from one sample in a study of T cell changes during pregnancy in multiple sclerosis. Generated by immunoSEQ multiplex PCR, the TCRdb table keeps only in-frame clones and is missing some. The profile shows 30,000 to 35,000 clones, about 91% of them singletons. Sequenced material: CD4+ T cells from peripheral blood mononuclear cells, taken in the first trimester of pregnancy. The receptors come from a female donor in good health, enrolled as a control in a pregnancy study.

The chain carries TRBV7-2 and TRBJ2-2; TRBD1 matches at 9 bases. This CDR3 is built from 15 residues. Trimming took 5 bases from V and 6 from J; bases not matched to a gene: 7. The germline V gene has CDR1 SGHTA and CDR2 FQGNSA. The CDR3 loop is CASSLDRGRAGELFF. The CDR3 region has the DNA TGTGCCAGCAGCCTGGACAGGGGTAGAGCCGGGGAGCTGTTTTTT.

The rearrangement uses TRBV7-3 and TRBJ2-7; TRBD2 matches at 7 bases. After removal of 5 bases from V and 5 bases from J, the junction contained 15 bases not matched to a gene. Germline values: CDR1 SGHTA, CDR2 FQGTGA. This CDR3 comprises 16 residues. CDR3: CASSPTPGLPTNEQYF. CDR3 DNA sequence: TGTGCCAGCAGCCCCACCCCGGGACTACCAACCAACGAGCAGTACTTC.

The rearrangement uses TRBV6-5 and TRBJ2-5; a possible D gene is TRBD1 (5 bases). This CDR3 has 15 residues. The germline CDR1 and CDR2 sequences are MNHEY and SVGAGI. V gave up 6 bases and J gave up 2 bases, with 16 bases separating them. The CDR3 DNA reads TGTGCCAGCAGCCCCGGAGACAGAATTCAAGAGACCCAGTACTTC. Protein sequence: CASSPGDRIQETQYF.

V and J are TRBV19 and TRBJ2-3; possibly TRBD1 for D (6 bases). Germline CDR1 reads LNHDA; CDR2 reads SQIVND (reference sequence). Trimming took 3 bases from V and 4 from J, leaving 14 bases between them. The length of the CDR3 is 15 residues. CDR3 in amino acids: CASSMGQGPPDTQYF. CDR3 nucleotide sequence: TGTGCCAGTAGTATGGGGCAGGGGCCACCAGATACGCAGTATTTT.

This chain links TRBV18 with TRBJ1-1, with D perhaps TRBD1 (6 bases). CDR1 is KGHSH, CDR2 LQKENI, per germline. Trimming removed 1 base at V and 11 bases at J, with 20 bases between. The CDR3 has 15 amino acids. CDR3 in amino acids: CASSPLIAQGPAAFF. CDR3 nucleotides: TGTGCCAGCTCACCACTCATCGCTCAGGGGCCGGCGGCTTTCTTT.

This clone was found a few times. The chain joins TRBV19 to TRBJ2-1, with 10 nucleotides matching TRBD2. After removal of 8 bases from V and 8 bases from J, the junction contained 15 bases not matched to a gene. In germline, CDR1 is LNHDA, CDR2 SQIVND (reference sequence). The CDR3 is 16 amino acids. The CDR3 protein is CASSLWSGGARDEQFF. CDR3 DNA sequence: TGTGCCAGTTCCCTTTGGAGCGGGGGGGCACGCGATGAGCAGTTCTTC. The full variable domain, in which reference TRBV19 and TRBJ2-1 provide the parts outside the CDR3, is DGGITQSPKYLFRKEGQNVTLSCEQNLNHDAMYWYRQDPGQGLRLIYYSQIVNDFQKGDIAEGYSVSREKKESFPLTVTSAQKNPTAFYLCASSLWSGGARDEQFFGPGTRLTVL.

V gene TRBV4-3 combines with J gene TRBJ2-5, with unresolved D. V was cut by 0 bases and J by 2 bases, with 7 bases left in between. The V gene's germline CDR1 is LGHNA and CDR2 YSLEER. The CDR3 is made up of 14 amino acids. The CDR3 bases are TGCGCCAGCAGCCAAGAATACAGACAAGAGACCCAGTACTTC. Protein sequence: CASSQEYRQETQYF.

The J gene is TRBJ2-6, the V gene TRBV10-3, with D uncertain. This CDR3 spans 13 amino acids. Between the trimmed V and J ends, which lost 5 bases and 3 bases, there was a span of 5 bases. Germline V gene lookup returns CDR1 ENHRY and CDR2 SYGVKD. The CDR3 DNA is TGTGCCATCAGTCCAGTTGGGGCCAACGTCCTGACTTTC. It encodes CAISPVGANVLTF.